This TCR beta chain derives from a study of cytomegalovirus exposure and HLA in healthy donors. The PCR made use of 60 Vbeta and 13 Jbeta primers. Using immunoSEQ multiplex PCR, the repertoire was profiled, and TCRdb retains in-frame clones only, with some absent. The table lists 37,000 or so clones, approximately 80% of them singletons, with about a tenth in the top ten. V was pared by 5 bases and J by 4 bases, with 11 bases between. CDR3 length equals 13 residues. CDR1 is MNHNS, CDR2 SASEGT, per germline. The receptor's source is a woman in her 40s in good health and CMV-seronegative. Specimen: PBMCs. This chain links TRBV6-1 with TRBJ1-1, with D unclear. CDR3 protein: CASSRTGSTEAFF. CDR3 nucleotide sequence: TGTGCCAGCAGTAGAACGGGGTCCACTGAAGCTTTCTTT.